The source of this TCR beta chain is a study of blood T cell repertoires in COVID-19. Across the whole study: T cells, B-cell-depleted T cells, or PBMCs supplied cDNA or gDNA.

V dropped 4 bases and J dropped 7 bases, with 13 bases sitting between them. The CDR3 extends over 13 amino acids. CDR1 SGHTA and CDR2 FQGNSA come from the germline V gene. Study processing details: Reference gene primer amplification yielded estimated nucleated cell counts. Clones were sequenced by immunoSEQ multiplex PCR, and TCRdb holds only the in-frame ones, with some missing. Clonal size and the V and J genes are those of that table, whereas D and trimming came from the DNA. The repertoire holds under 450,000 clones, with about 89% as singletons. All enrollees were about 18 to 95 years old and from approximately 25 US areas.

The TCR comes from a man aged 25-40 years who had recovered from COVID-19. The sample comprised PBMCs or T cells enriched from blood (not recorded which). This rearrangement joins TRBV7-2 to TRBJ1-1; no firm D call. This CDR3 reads CASSSSWEGEAFF. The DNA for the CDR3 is TGTGCCAGCAGCTCCTCCTGGGAGGGTGAAGCTTTCTTT.